This TCR beta chain comes out of a study of CD8 T cells in ankylosing spondylitis. General study findings and limits: Typical of ankylosing spondylitis blood, it appeared, was a TCR beta motif of roughly eight highly homologous variants.

The authors made TCR beta libraries by quantitative 5'-RACE with molecular barcodes. MiXCR was run by TCRdb on the 5' RACE reads, yielding one entry per CDR3 protein. The sample carries around 30,000 distinct CDR3 sequences, about 5.1% recorded once. Trimming removed 2 bases from V and 4 bases from J; junction bases left unmatched: 7. This CDR3 region has 15 residues. Germline V gene lookup returns CDR1 SGDLS and CDR2 YYNGEE. In regard to this clonotype: Antigen specificity is unknown.

The sequence was collected from a female donor with ankylosing spondylitis or in good health (not recorded which). The V gene is TRBV9, the J gene TRBJ1-1, with 8 nucleotides matching TRBD1. Sequencing input: blood, either unsorted or a sorted T cell fraction (not recorded which). CDR3 in DNA: TGTGCCAGCAGCGTCGTACAGGGGGGTATCACTGAAGCTTTCTTT. This codes for CASSVVQGGITEAFF.